The TCR beta chain described here comes from a study of PD-1 blockade in mismatch repair-deficient tumors. Study overall: Patients had approximately 13 mismatch repair-deficient cancer types, all previously treated and progressing.

Comments on this clone: Its antigen is not identified.

TCRdb keeps only in-frame clones here, not all; method: immunoSEQ multiplex PCR. There are roughly 17,000 clones in the sample; around 82% occur only once, and around 1.6% lies in the top ten. Trimming left V 6 bases short and J 8 bases short, with 16 bases between. This CDR3 has 14 amino acids. From germline, CDR1 is MDHEN and CDR2 SYDVKM. Broader study findings: Tumor-resident clones, often absent from pretreatment blood, expanded after pembrolizumab and then contracted.

Mismatch repair deficiency was confirmed in all patients, by PCR or immunohistochemistry. Three pembrolizumab responders had their TCRs sequenced. Sequenced here: PBMCs, sampled less than 25 weeks after starting pembrolizumab. This chain uses TRBV28 with TRBJ1-4; D might be TRBD1 (6 bases). The receptor was isolated from an adult with mismatch repair-deficient cancer. The CDR3 region has the DNA TGTGCCAGCAGAGAGGAGGGGGGGAGGGAAAAACTGTTTTTT. As protein: CASREEGGREKLFF.